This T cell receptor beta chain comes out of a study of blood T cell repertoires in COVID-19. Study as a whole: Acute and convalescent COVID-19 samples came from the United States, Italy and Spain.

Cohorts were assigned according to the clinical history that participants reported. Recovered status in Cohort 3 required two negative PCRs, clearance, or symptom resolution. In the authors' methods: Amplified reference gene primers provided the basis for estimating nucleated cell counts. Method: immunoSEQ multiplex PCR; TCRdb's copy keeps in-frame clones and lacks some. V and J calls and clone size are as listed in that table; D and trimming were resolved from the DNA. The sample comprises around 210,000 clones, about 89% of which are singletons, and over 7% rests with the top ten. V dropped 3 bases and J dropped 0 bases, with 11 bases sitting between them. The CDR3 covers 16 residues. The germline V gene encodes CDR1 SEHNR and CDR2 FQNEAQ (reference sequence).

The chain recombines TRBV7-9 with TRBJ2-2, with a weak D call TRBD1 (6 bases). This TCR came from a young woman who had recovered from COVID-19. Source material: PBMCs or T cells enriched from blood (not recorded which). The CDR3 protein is CASSLLGQPNTGELFF. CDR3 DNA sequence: TGTGCCAGCAGCTTGTTAGGACAGCCGAACACCGGGGAGCTGTTTTTT. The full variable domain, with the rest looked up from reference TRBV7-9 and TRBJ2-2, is DTGVSQNPRHKITKRGQNVTFRCDPISEHNRLYWYRQTLGQGPEFLTYFQNEAQLEKSRLLSDRFSAERPKGSFSTLEIQRTEQGDSAMYLCASSLLGQPNTGELFFGEGSRLTVL.